This T cell receptor beta chain was documented in a study of post-analysis software for immune sequencing data. TCR beta libraries were prepared from cDNA with unique molecular identifiers. TCRdb called the PCR reads again in MiXCR, with one record for every CDR3 protein. The data hold about 500,000 distinct CDR3 sequences, with roughly 45% observed a single time. This clonotype is a singleton in its sample. Sequenced material: blood. The source is a girl between 10 and 17 years old with multiple sclerosis.

This chain's CDR3 is CASSLSLAGGLYEQYF. The CDR3 DNA reads as TGTGCCAGCAGTTTATCACTAGCGGGAGGACTCTACGAGCAGTACTTC. The V call is TRBV27, the J call TRBJ2-7, with TRBD2 matching 12 bases. Germline V CDR1 and CDR2: MNHEY, SMNVEV (reference sequence). With V trimmed by 0 bases and J by 3 bases, 3 bases remained unmatched. The CDR3 has 16 residues.